The TCR beta chain under discussion was sequenced for a study of shared clonotypes between healthy human individuals. Sequenced by immunoSEQ multiplex PCR; TCRdb stores in-frame clones only, minus some. There are about 2 million clones in the sample; approximately 94% occur only once, and 0.95% to 1.5% lies in the top ten. General study results and limits: Naive CD4 clonotypes were shared across a handful of donors at about 5%.

V was pared by 2 bases and J by 5 bases, with 16 bases between. This CDR3 contains 16 residues. CDR1 is MNHEY and CDR2 is SMNVEV in the germline V gene (reference sequence). Naive CD8 cells comprised CD45RO-negative, CCR7-positively selected cells, excluding terminally differentiated effector memory CD45RA+ cells. On this clone: The antigen is not known.

The sample comprised naive CD8+ T cells sorted from blood. This chain uses TRBV27 with TRBJ2-4; D is possibly TRBD2 (6 bases). This TCR derives from a man younger than 35 in good health. The CDR3 region is CASSLRGGRVENIQYF. The CDR3 bases are TGTGCCAGCAGTTTAAGGGGAGGCAGGGTCGAAAACATTCAGTACTTC.